The 24 T cell receptor beta chains below all came from one sample that was sequenced in a study of graft-versus-host responses after intestinal transplantation. For these TCRs, the target antigens are not known. Only in-frame clones appear in the TCRdb table, and some are missing; sequencing was by immunoSEQ multiplex PCR. This table holds tens of thousands of clones, around 90% found once. This sample comprised unstimulated CD8+ T cells sorted from spleen or lymph node cells, obtained before intestinal transplant. The receptors come from a human donor who received an intestinal transplant.

J is TRBJ2-3 and V is TRBV6-4; TRBD2 aligns across 12 bases. Germline V gives CDR1 MRHNA, CDR2 SNTAGT. After removal of 4 bases from V and 1 base from J, the junction contained 0 bases not matched to a gene. This CDR3 region has 15 residues. For the CDR3, the DNA is TGTGCCAGCAGTGGGACTAGCGGGGGCACAGATACGCAGTATTTT. Protein sequence: CASSGTSGGTDTQYF.

The rearrangement joins TRBV6-1 to TRBJ1-1, with D possibly matching TRBD1 (5 bases). Trimming stripped 8 bases from V and 4 bases from J, with 20 bases between. In germline, CDR1 is MNHNS, CDR2 SASEGT. The CDR3 extends over 15 amino acids. CDR3 in amino acids: CASELESSGLTEAFF. Here the CDR3 DNA reads TGTGCCAGCGAGCTGGAGTCGTCAGGGCTCACTGAAGCTTTCTTT.

The chain couples TRBV9 to TRBJ1-1; D unclear. Germline CDR1 and CDR2: SGDLS and YYNGEE. The CDR3 spans 12 residues. Trimming took 4 bases from V and 4 from J, leaving 8 bases between them. The DNA for the CDR3 is TGTGCCAGCAGCCCCGGACTCACTGAAGCTTTCTTT. It specifies CASSPGLTEAFF.

This chain connects TRBV5-6 to TRBJ2-1, with 8 bases matching TRBD1. Looked up from germline, CDR1 is SGHDT and CDR2 is YYEEEE. CDR3 length: 15 amino acids. Trimming removed 4 bases from V and 5 bases from J; junction bases left unmatched: 8. The CDR3 region has the DNA TGTGCCAGCAGCGCCGACGGACAGGGAGACAATGAGCAGTTCTTC. Its protein is CASSADGQGDNEQFF.

This clone was detected a few times. The J gene is TRBJ1-6, the V gene TRBV19; no firm D call. The CDR3 is 15 residues long. V lost 3 bases and J lost 1, with 7 bases in between. The germline gives CDR1 LNHDA, CDR2 SQIVND (reference sequence). Here the CDR3 DNA reads TGTGCCAGTAGTATCGGCGGGTCCTATAATTCACCCCTCCACTTT. This codes for CASSIGGSYNSPLHF.

V gene TRBV12-5 combines with J gene TRBJ1-5; D is ambiguous. The CDR3 is 16 amino acids. V gave up 2 bases and J gave up 3 bases, with 14 bases separating them. Germline assignment: CDR1 LGHNT and CDR2 FRNRAP. Written as DNA, the CDR3 is TGTGCTAGTGGTTTGCTAGAGTGGGAGCTCAATCAGCCCCAGCATTTT. Protein product: CASGLLEWELNQPQHF.

The rearrangement joins TRBV13 to TRBJ2-7; TRBD2 might be the D (6 bases). Germline CDR1 is PRHDT and CDR2 is FYEKMQ (reference sequence). Trimming pared 5 bases from V and 2 bases from J, leaving 16 bases between. The CDR3 is made up of 15 amino acids. The CDR3 DNA sequence: TGTGCCAGCAGCAACCTAGGGACTCCCGCCTACGAGCAGTACTTC. Translating gives CASSNLGTPAYEQYF.

V usage is TRBV27 and J usage is TRBJ1-2; the match to TRBD1 covers 10 bases. There are 14 residues in the CDR3. Trimming at V came to 2 bases and at J to 8 bases, leaving 5 bases not matched to a gene. CDR1 MNHEY and CDR2 SMNVEV come from the germline V gene (reference sequence). CDR3 nucleotide sequence: TGTGCCAGCAGTTTAATGACAGGGGGCGCCGGCTACACCTTC. It is translated as CASSLMTGGAGYTF.

The V gene is TRBV9, the J gene TRBJ1-4; the D gene is possibly TRBD1 (5 bases). V lost 4 bases and J lost 4, with 20 bases in between. The CDR3 spans 17 residues. CDR1 SGDLS and CDR2 YYNGEE come from the germline V gene. The CDR3 is CASSHGIKQENNEKLFF. Here the CDR3 DNA reads TGTGCCAGCAGCCATGGCATAAAACAGGAGAATAATGAAAAACTGTTTTTT.

V and J are TRBV7-3 and TRBJ2-5; 7 nucleotides line up with TRBD1. The CDR3 is 12 amino acids. V shed 6 bases and J 7 bases; nucleotides not matched to a gene: 5. Germline loops: CDR1 SGHTA, CDR2 FQGTGA. CDR3 sequence (DNA): TGTGCCAGCAGGGGGACAGATGGGACCCAGTACTTC. It translates to CASRGTDGTQYF.

This chain links TRBV6-1 with TRBJ2-5; D is undetermined. V shed 6 bases and J shed 0 bases, with 11 bases lying between them. The CDR3 length is 14 residues. CDR1 and CDR2 from the germline V gene are MNHNS and SASEGT. The CDR3: CASSVGEYQETQYF. DNA of the CDR3: TGTGCCAGCAGCGTCGGAGAGTACCAAGAGACCCAGTACTTC.

J is TRBJ2-7 and V is TRBV7-9; D not resolved. The V end lost 3 bases, the J end lost 0 bases, and 12 bases lay between the germline ends. CDR1 is SEHNR, CDR2 FQNEAQ, per germline (reference sequence). The CDR3 extends over 15 amino acids. CDR3: CASSLPGLLSYEQYF. The CDR3 DNA is TGTGCCAGCAGCTTGCCCGGTCTCCTCTCCTACGAGCAGTACTTC.

The chain joins TRBV5-4 to TRBJ2-7; D gene ambiguous. The CDR3 sequence is 13 residues long. Germline lookup yields CDR1 SGHNT and CDR2 YYREEE (reference sequence). V lost 0 bases to trimming and J lost 3 bases, with 7 bases between them. The CDR3 loop reads CASSLGQYYEQYF. The CDR3 coding sequence is TGTGCCAGCAGCTTGGGGCAATACTACGAGCAGTACTTC.

The gene calls are TRBV13 and TRBJ1-1, with 7 bases aligning to TRBD1. Unmatched junction bases numbered 3, after V lost 6 bases and J lost 5 bases. Germline CDR1 and CDR2: PRHDT and FYEKMQ (reference sequence). CDR3 length: 12 residues. Here the CDR3 DNA reads TGTGCCAGCAGAGGGGGCTTGACTGAAGCTTTCTTT. Translation gives CASRGGLTEAFF. Based on the CDR3 plus reference TRBV13 and TRBJ1-1, the full variable domain is AAGVIQSPRHLIKEKRETATLKCYPIPRHDTVYWYQQGPGQDPQFLISFYEKMQSDKGSIPDRFSAQQFSDYHSELNMSSLELGDSALYFCASRGGLTEAFFGQGTRLTVV.

The CDR3 nucleotides read TGTGCCAGCAGCGGCGGGGGTGGAAACACCATATATTTT. Protein product: CASSGGGGNTIYF. The J gene is TRBJ1-3, the V gene TRBV11-2; tentatively, D is TRBD1 (5 bases). Germline values: CDR1 SGHAT, CDR2 FQNNGV. Trimming cost V 5 bases and J 3 bases, with 8 bases left between them. The CDR3 has 13 amino acids.

This clone was seen once. The J gene is TRBJ2-2, the V gene TRBV4-1; 8 positions match TRBD1. CDR1 MGHRA and CDR2 YSYEKL come from the germline V gene. This CDR3 comprises 17 residues. Trimming cost V 1 base and J 5 bases; bases outside gene matches: 9. The CDR3 region has the DNA TGCGCCAGCAGCCAAGGGAAGACAGGGGAGAGAACCGGGGAGCTGTTTTTT. It is translated as CASSQGKTGERTGELFF.

This chain uses TRBV5-1 with TRBJ2-2; TRBD1 aligns across 7 bases. Germline V CDR1 and CDR2: SGHRS, YFSETQ. The CDR3 is 13 amino acids. V shed 0 bases, J shed 7 bases, and the junction held 0 bases outside the gene matches. The CDR3 sequence: CASSLDRGGELFF. CDR3 coding DNA: TGCGCCAGCAGCTTGGACAGGGGCGGGGAGCTGTTTTTT.

The chain employs TRBV5-6 and TRBJ1-1; D gene ambiguous. There are 13 residues in the CDR3. The V end lost 2 bases, the J end lost 1 base, and 6 bases lay between the germline ends. The germline CDR1 and CDR2 sequences are SGHDT and YYEEEE. In DNA form, the CDR3 reads TGTGCCAGCAGCTTTGTGGCGAACACTGAAGCTTTCTTT. It translates to CASSFVANTEAFF.

The genes are TRBV6-1 and TRBJ2-7; 9 bases line up with TRBD2. J was trimmed by 3 bases and V by 4 bases; bases with no gene match: 7. This CDR3 region has 15 residues. Germline CDR1 and CDR2: MNHNS and SASEGT. Here the CDR3 reads CASSGLGSGGYEQYF. The CDR3 DNA sequence: TGTGCCAGCAGTGGTCTGGGTAGCGGGGGCTACGAGCAGTACTTC.

This chain links TRBV27 with TRBJ1-6, with D perhaps matching TRBD1 (6 bases). This CDR3 comprises 15 residues. Germline V gene lookup returns CDR1 MNHEY and CDR2 SMNVEV (reference sequence). The V end lost 5 bases, the J end lost 2 bases, and 10 bases lay between the germline ends. The CDR3 DNA is TGTGCCAGCAGTCCTCAGGGGCCCTATAATTCACCCCTCCACTTT. It encodes CASSPQGPYNSPLHF.

J is TRBJ2-1 and V is TRBV18, with 8 bases that match TRBD1. The V and J ends lost 1 base and 3 bases, in that order; junction bases with no gene match: 11. Germline V gives CDR1 KGHSH, CDR2 LQKENI. CDR3 length: 18 amino acids. Here the CDR3 reads CASSPLPPGQELYNEQFF. CDR3 in DNA: TGTGCCAGCTCACCACTTCCACCGGGACAGGAACTCTACAATGAGCAGTTCTTC.

The V gene is TRBV21-1, the J gene TRBJ2-5; the D call of TRBD2 is as the table states it, not checked on the DNA. TRBV21-1 is tagged as a pseudogene. This CDR3 comprises 19 residues. In DNA form, the CDR3 reads TGTGCCAGCAGCAAAGTGAGGTTTTTTGTGCCCGCGTGGCAAGAGACCCAGTACTTC. Translated: CASSKVRFFVPAWQETQYF.

The J gene is TRBJ2-3, the V gene TRBV19, with 8 bases aligning to TRBD2. The J segment lost 2 bases and the V segment lost 6 bases, leaving 13 bases of the junction unmatched. The CDR3 extends over 17 amino acids. The V gene's germline CDR1 is LNHDA and CDR2 SQIVND (reference sequence). CDR3 in amino acids: CASSNPRQRGLTDTQYF. The CDR3 nucleotides are TGTGCCAGTAGCAATCCCCGGCAGCGGGGGCTCACAGATACGCAGTATTTT.

The chain has TRBV27 and TRBJ1-5; TRBD1 is a possible D gene (5 bases). The CDR3 runs to 15 residues. Germline V gene data show CDR1 as MNHEY and CDR2 as SMNVEV (reference sequence). V lost 0 bases, J lost 9 bases, and 15 bases lay in between. Written as DNA, the CDR3 is TGTGCCAGCAGTTTATCTGCGGGGCTAAATGGGCCCCAGCATTTT. It codes for CASSLSAGLNGPQHF.